The text below deals with one T cell receptor beta chain. The antigen it recognizes is unknown. Nothing much larger sits one base from this clone, and base qualities are not available. The data are from a study of post-analysis software for immune sequencing data (dated by TCRdb to between 2015 and 2017). In terms of the full investigation: Recorded disease courses included relapsing-remitting, secondary progressive and progressive-relapsing multiple sclerosis, with some patients lacking subtype annotation. A subset of samples was prepared in parallel using single-end sample barcoding, then pooled and co-amplified after Illumina adapter ligation. Patient repertoires were compared against about a dozen previously published healthy control repertoires from donors aged 6 to 25 years. On the study overall, not on this receptor specifically: The control group was slightly older than the multiple sclerosis patient group. When samples were clustered directly using the F measure, samples prepared in the same batch co-clustered strongly, which prompted a batch-effect correction. Multiple sclerosis patients had significantly lower normalized Chao1 diversity than controls, a result that suggests substantial peripheral T-cell clonal expansion.

TCR beta repertoires were profiled from peripheral blood of roughly twelve young patients with multiple sclerosis to demonstrate the VDJtools post-analysis software. The multiple sclerosis patients were children and adolescents between roughly 6 and 17 years of age. The library was built by means of PCR. For sequencing, an Illumina HiSeq 2500 was employed. To reduce PCR and sequencing biases, unique molecular identifiers were incorporated into the TCR beta cDNA libraries. Every 1 to 10 million input T cells yielded roughly 500,000 cDNA molecules, meaning each molecule approximated one T cell. Patient libraries were prepared and sequenced with the same protocol used for the earlier healthy control dataset. Samples belonging to the same batch were prepared together, multiplexed and sequenced on a shared HiSeq lane. The original methods were these. Raw barcoded reads were processed with MIGEC, discarding single-read molecular identifier groups before consensus assembly and CDR3 extraction. VDJtools was used for post-analysis of the clonotype tables, and diversity was normalized by down-sampling every dataset to the size of the smallest sample. To correct batch-related cross-sample contamination, repertoire overlap clustering matched CDR3 amino acid sequences but not nucleotide sequences. Starting from the raw public reads, TCRdb applied fastp trimming at Q25, assembled clones with MiXCR and retained in-frame beta chains. Entries are consolidated by CDR3 protein sequence, retaining the most common genes and DNA. These V and J calls are TCRdb output, not the study's own analysis. A total of hundreds of thousands of distinct CDR3 sequences appear in this sample, roughly 46% of them only once. About an eighth of the sample rests with the top ten.

The receptor was derived from a girl aged 10 to 17 with multiple sclerosis. What was sequenced was blood.

The nucleotides read TGCGCCAGCAGCCAGAAACTAGCGAACGAGCAGTTCTTC. Translated, it reads CASSQKLANEQFF. The chain joins TRBV4-1 to TRBJ2-1, with TRBD2 identical over 7 junction bases. Germline trimming: 3 bases from V, 10 bases from J; junction bases outside gene matches: 6. CDR1 and CDR2, looked up from the germline V gene, are MGHRA and YSYEKL. Counted from cysteine to phenylalanine, this CDR3 has 13 amino acids. Of all the DNA, just the CDR3 is kept, 39 bases in frame from base 1.